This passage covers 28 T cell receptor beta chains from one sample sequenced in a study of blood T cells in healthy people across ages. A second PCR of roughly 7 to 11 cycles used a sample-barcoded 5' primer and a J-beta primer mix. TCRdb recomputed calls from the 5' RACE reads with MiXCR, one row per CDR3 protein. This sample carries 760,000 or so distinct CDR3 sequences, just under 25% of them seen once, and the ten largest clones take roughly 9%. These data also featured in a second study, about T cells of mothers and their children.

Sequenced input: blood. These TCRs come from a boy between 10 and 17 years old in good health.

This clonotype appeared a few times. As DNA, the CDR3 is TGTGCCAGCAGACTTTTAACCGGGACTAGCGGCCCTCGCTCCTACAATGAGCAGTTCTTC. This gives the protein CASRLLTGTSGPRSYNEQFF. The rearrangement joins TRBV11-2 to TRBJ2-1; 11 positions agree with TRBD2. CDR3 length equals 20 residues. CDR1 and CDR2 from the germline V gene are SGHAT and FQNNGV. V lost 6 bases to trimming and J lost 0 bases; unmatched junction nucleotides: 16.

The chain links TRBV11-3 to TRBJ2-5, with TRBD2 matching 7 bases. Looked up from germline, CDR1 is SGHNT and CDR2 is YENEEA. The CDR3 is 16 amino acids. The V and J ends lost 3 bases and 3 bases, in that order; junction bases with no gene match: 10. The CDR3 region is CASSFSGTNEEETQYF. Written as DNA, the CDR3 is TGTGCCAGCAGCTTTTCCGGGACTAATGAAGAAGAGACCCAGTACTTC.

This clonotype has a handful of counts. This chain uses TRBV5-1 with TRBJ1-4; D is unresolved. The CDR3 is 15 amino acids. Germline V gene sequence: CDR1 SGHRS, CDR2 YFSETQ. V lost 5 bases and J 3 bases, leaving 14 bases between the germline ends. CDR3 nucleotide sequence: TGCGCCAGCAGGGGAACAGCAACCCCTAATGAAAAACTGTTTTTT. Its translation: CASRGTATPNEKLFF. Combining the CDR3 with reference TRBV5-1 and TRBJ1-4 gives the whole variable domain KAGVTQTPRYLIKTRGQQVTLSCSPISGHRSVSWYQQTPGQGLQFLFEYFSETQRNKGNFPGRFSGRQFSNSRSEMNVSTLELGDSALYLCASRGTATPNEKLFFGSGTQLSVL.

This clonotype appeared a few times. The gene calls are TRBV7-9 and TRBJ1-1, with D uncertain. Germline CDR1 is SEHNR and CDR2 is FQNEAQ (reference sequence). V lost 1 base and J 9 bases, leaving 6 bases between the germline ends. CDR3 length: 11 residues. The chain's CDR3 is CASSLVTKAFF. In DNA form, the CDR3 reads TGTGCCAGCAGCTTAGTGACTAAAGCTTTCTTT.

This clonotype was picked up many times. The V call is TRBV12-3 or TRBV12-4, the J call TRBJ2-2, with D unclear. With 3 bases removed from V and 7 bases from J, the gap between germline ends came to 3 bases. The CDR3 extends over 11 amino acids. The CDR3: CASSFNGELFF. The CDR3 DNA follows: TGTGCCAGCAGTTTCAACGGGGAGCTGTTTTTT.

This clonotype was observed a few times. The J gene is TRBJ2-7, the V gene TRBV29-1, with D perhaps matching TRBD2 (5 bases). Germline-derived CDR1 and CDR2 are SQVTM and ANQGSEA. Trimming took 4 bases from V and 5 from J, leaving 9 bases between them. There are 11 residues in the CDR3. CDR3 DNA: TGCAGCGTTGTTAGCGTGCACGAGCAGTACTTC. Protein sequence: CSVVSVHEQYF.

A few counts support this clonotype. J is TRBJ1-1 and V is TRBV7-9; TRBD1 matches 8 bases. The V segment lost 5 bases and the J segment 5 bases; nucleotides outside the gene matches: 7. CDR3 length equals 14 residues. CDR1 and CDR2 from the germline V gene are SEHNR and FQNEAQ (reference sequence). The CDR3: CASSPTGVGTEAFF. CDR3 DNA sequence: TGTGCCAGCAGCCCGACAGGGGTGGGAACTGAAGCTTTCTTT.

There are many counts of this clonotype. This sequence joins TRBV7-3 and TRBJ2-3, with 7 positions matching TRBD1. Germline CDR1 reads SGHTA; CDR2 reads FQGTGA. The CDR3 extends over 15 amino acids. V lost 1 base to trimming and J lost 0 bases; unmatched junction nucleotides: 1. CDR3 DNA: TGTGCCAGCAGCTTAAGACAGGGAAGCACAGATACGCAGTATTTT. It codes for CASSLRQGSTDTQYF.

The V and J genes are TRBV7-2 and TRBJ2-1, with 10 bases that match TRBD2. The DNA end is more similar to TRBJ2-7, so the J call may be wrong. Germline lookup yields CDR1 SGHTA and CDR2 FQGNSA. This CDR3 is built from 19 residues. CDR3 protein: CASSLSGGDAGTSSYEQYF. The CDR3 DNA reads TGTGCCAGCAGCTTAAGCGGGGGGGACGCAGGGACTAGCTCCTACGAGCAGTACTTC.

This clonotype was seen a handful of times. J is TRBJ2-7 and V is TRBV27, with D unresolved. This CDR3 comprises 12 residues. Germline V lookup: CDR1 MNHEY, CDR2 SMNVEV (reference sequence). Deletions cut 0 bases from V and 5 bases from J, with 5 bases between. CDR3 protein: CASSLSSDEQYF. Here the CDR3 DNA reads TGTGCCAGCAGTTTATCTTCTGACGAGCAGTACTTC.

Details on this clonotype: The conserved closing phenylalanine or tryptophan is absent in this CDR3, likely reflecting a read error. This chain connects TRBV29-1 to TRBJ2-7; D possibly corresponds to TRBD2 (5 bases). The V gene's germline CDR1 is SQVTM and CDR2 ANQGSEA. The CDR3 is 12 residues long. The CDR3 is CSVEEPAYEQYS. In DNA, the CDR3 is TGTAGCGTTGAAGAGCCAGCCTACGAGCAGTACTCC.

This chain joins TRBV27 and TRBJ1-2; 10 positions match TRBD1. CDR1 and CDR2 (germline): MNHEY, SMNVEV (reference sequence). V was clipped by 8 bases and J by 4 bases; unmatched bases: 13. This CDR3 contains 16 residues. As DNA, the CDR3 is TGTGCCAGCCCCGGCGGGACAGGGGTCCGGGGCTATGGCTACACCTTC. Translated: CASPGGTGVRGYGYTF.

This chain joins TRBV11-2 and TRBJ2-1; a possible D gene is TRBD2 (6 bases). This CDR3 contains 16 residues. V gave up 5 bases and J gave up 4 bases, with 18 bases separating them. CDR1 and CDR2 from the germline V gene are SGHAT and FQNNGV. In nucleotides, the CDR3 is TGTGCCAGCAGCCTTTTCAGGGACTCAACTTACAATGAGCAGTTCTTC. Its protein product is CASSLFRDSTYNEQFF.

CDR3 amino acids: CSVNGGNTEAFF. In DNA form, the CDR3 reads TGCAGCGTCAATGGGGGGAACACTGAAGCTTTCTTT. V gene TRBV29-1 combines with J gene TRBJ1-1; tentative D call: TRBD1 (5 bases). The V gene lost 6 bases and the J gene lost 1 base, with 9 bases spanning the gap. CDR3 length equals 12 residues. Germline values: CDR1 SQVTM, CDR2 ANQGSEA.

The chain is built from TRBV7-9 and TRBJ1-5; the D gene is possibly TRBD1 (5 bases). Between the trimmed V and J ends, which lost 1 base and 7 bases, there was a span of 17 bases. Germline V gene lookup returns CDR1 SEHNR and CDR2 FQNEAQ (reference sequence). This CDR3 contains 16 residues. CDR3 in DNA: TGTGCCAGCAGCTTAGGAGGTGGTGGGGCAGGGCAGCCCCAGCATTTT. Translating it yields CASSLGGGGAGQPQHF.

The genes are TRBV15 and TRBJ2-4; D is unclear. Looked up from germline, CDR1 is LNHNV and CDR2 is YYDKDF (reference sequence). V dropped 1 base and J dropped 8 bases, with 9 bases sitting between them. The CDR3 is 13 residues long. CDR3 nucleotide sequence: TGTGCCACCAGCAGAGGAGGAGTAGACATTCAGTACTTC. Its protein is CATSRGGVDIQYF.

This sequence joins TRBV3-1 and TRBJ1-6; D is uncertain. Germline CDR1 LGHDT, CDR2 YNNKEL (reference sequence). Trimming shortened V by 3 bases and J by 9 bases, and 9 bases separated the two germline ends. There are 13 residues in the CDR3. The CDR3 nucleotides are TGTGCCAGCAGCCATAACACTCCTTCACCCCTCCACTTT. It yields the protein CASSHNTPSPLHF.

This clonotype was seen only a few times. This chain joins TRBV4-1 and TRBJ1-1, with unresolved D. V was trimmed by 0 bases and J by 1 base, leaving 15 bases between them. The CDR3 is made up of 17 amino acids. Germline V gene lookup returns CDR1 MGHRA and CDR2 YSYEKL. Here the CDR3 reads CASSQDGGSLKNTEAFF. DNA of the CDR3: TGCGCCAGCAGCCAAGATGGAGGGTCTTTGAAGAACACTGAAGCTTTCTTT.

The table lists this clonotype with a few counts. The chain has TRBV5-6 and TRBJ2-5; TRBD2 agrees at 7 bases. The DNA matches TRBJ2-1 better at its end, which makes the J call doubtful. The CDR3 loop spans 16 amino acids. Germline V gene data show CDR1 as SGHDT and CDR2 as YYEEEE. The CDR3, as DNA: TGTGCCAGTGAACCCATGACTAGCCCACAATTGGATGAGCAGTTCTTC. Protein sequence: CASEPMTSPQLDEQFF.

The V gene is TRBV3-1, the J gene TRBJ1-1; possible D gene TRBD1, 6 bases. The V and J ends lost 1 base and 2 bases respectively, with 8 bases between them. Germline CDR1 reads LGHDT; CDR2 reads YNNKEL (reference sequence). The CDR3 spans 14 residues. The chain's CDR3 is CASSQGDTNTEAFF. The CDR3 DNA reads TGTGCCAGCAGCCAAGGGGACACTAACACTGAAGCTTTCTTT.

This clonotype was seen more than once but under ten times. Here the CDR3 DNA reads TGTGCCAGCAGTGAGATGGCGGTAGCCAAAAACATTCAGTACTTC. Protein product: CASSEMAVAKNIQYF. The chain couples TRBV6-1 to TRBJ2-4; D is undetermined. The CDR3 covers 15 residues. Germline V CDR1 and CDR2: MNHNS, SASEGT. Trimming stripped 3 bases from V and 0 bases from J, with 9 bases between.

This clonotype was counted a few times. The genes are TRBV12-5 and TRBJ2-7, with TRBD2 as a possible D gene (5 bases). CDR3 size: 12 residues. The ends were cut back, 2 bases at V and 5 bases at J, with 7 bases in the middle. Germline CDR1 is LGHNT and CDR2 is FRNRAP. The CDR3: CASGLRGNEQYF. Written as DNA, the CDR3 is TGTGCTAGTGGTTTGAGAGGGAACGAGCAGTACTTC. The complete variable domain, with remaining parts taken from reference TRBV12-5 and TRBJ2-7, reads DARVTQTPRHKVTEMGQEVTMRCQPILGHNTVFWYRQTMMQGLELLAYFRNRAPLDDSGMPKDRFSAEMPDATLATLKIQPSEPRDSAVYFCASGLRGNEQYFGPGTRLTVT.

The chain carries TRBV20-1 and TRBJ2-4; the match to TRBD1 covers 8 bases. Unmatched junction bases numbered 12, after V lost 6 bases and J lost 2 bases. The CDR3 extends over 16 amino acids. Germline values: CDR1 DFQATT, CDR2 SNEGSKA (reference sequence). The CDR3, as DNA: TGCAGTGCACACCCCCGCCAGGGGGCAACCAAAAACATTCAGTACTTC. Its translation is CSAHPRQGATKNIQYF.

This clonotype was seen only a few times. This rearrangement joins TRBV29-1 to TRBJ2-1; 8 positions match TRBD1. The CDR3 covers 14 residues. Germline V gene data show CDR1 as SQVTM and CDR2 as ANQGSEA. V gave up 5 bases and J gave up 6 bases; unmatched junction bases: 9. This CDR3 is CSVPDRVSPNEQFF. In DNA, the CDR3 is TGCAGCGTTCCGGACAGGGTTAGCCCCAATGAGCAGTTCTTC.

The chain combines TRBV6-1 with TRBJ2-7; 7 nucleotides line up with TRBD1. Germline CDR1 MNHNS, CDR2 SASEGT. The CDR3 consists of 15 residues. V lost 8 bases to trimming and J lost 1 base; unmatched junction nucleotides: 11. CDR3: CASEPTGEASYEQYF. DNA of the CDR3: TGTGCCAGCGAACCCACAGGGGAAGCATCCTACGAGCAGTACTTC.

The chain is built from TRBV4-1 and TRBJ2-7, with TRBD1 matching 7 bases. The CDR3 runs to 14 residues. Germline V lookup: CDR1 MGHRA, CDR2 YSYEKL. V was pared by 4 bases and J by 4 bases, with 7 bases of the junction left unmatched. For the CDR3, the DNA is TGCGCCAGCAGCCCAGCCGGCAGGGGGTACGAGCAGTACTTC. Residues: CASSPAGRGYEQYF.

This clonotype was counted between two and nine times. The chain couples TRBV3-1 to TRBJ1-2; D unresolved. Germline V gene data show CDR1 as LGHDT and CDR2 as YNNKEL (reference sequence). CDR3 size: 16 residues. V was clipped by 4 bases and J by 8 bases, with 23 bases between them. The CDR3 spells CASSRDSAAQAGGYTF. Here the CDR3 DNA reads TGTGCCAGCAGCCGGGATTCGGCAGCCCAGGCGGGGGGCTACACCTTC.

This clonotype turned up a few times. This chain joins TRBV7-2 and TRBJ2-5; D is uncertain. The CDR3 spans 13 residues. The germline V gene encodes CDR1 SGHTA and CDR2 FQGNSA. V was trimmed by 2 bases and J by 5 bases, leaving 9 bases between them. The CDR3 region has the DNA TGTGCCAGCAGCTTATTTACCAAGGAGACCCAGTACTTC. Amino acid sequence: CASSLFTKETQYF.